Presented here are 21 T cell receptor beta chains from one specimen sequenced in a study of sequential checkpoint blockade in melanoma (dated by TCRdb to about 2019). In the paper's terms, the treatment or condition label means: randomized to nivolumab then ipilimumab (arm A) or the reverse (arm B). The library was generated by the immunoSEQ multiplex PCR assay. As stored in TCRdb, this immuneACCESS dataset retains in-frame rearrangements with V and J assigned. A fraction of the clones does not appear; measured against another copy, unresolved V genes explain less than half of the discrepancy, and the remainder lacks a known reason. Present in this sample are 20,000 or so clones, just under 75% of which were seen just once. The top ten hold approximately 20% of the sample. Sequencing was performed on CD8+ T cells sorted from blood (inferred from file names), taken from a patient given nivolumab and ipilimumab in sequence. The source is a human donor with melanoma.

This rearrangement joins TRBV7-2 to TRBJ2-7; D gene uncertain. The CDR3 has 14 residues. The V and J ends lost 5 bases and 5 bases respectively, with 16 bases between them. The germline gives CDR1 SGHTA, CDR2 FQGNSA. The DNA of the CDR3 is TGTGCCAGCAGCCCGACACTGACATCTAACGAGCAGTACTTC. Translated, it gives CASSPTLTSNEQYF.

V and J are TRBV7-3 and TRBJ2-1, with D possibly TRBD1 on 5 matching bases. CDR1 and CDR2 from the germline V gene are SGHTA and FQGTGA. Trimming stripped 2 bases from V and 5 bases from J, with 10 bases between. This CDR3 contains 14 residues. The CDR3 is CASSLFPGHNEQFF. CDR3 DNA: TGTGCCAGCAGCTTATTTCCAGGGCACAATGAGCAGTTCTTC.

The V call is TRBV7-8, the J call TRBJ1-2; 8 bases fit TRBD1. The CDR3 is 14 amino acids. Germline V gives CDR1 SGHVS, CDR2 FQNEAQ. V lost 3 bases to trimming and J lost 7 bases; unmatched junction nucleotides: 7. CDR3 in DNA: TGTGCCAGCAGCTTTCCGGGACAGGCGACTGGCTACACCTTC. It translates to CASSFPGQATGYTF.

In this sample, this clone turned up once. The rearrangement joins TRBV28 to TRBJ2-7; D is perhaps TRBD2 (6 bases). The length of the CDR3 is 15 residues. CDR1 is MDHEN, CDR2 SYDVKM, per germline. The V end was cut by 3 bases, the J end by 0 bases, with 12 bases between. The CDR3 loop reads CASSLWDSSSYEQYF. The CDR3 nucleotides read TGTGCCAGCAGTTTGTGGGACTCTTCCTCCTACGAGCAGTACTTC.

CDR3 sequence reads: CASSEGTGNNEQFF. The CDR3 DNA reads TGCGCCAGCAGTGAGGGGACAGGGAATAATGAGCAGTTCTTC. The chain links TRBV10-1 to TRBJ2-1, with TRBD1 matching over 9 bases. This CDR3 has 14 residues. Germline values: CDR1 WNHNN, CDR2 SYGVQD (reference sequence). V was clipped by 2 bases and J by 7 bases; unmatched bases: 3.

V and J are TRBV6-6 and TRBJ1-2, with TRBD1 identical over 8 bases. CDR1 is MNHNY and CDR2 is SVGAGI in the germline V gene (reference sequence). V lost 10 bases, J lost 5 bases, and 18 bases stayed unmatched. The CDR3 runs 16 residues. The CDR3 here is CATLRARGTGKYGYTF. The CDR3 region has the DNA TGTGCCACCCTGAGGGCACGCGGGACAGGAAAGTATGGCTACACCTTC.

The chain couples TRBV28 to TRBJ2-3; D might be TRBD2 (5 bases). The CDR3 has 14 residues. V was clipped by 6 bases and J by 2 bases, with 12 bases between them. Germline V gene lookup returns CDR1 MDHEN and CDR2 SYDVKM. CDR3 in amino acids: CASSPSPPTDTQYF. The CDR3 DNA reads TGTGCCAGCAGCCCTAGCCCCCCCACAGATACGCAGTATTTT.

This clone was picked up a small number of times. This chain links TRBV18 with TRBJ2-7; 8 bases are shared with TRBD1. The V gene's germline CDR1 is KGHSH and CDR2 LQKENI. Trimming removed 2 bases from V and 4 bases from J; junction bases left unmatched: 4. CDR3 size: 14 residues. CDR3 region: CASSPGTGFYEQYF. In DNA form, the CDR3 reads TGTGCCAGCTCACCAGGGACAGGATTTTACGAGCAGTACTTC. The entire variable domain, with the rest obtained from reference TRBV18 and TRBJ2-7, is as follows: NAGVMQNPRHLVRRRGQEARLRCSPMKGHSHVYWYRQLPEEGLKFMVYLQKENIIDESGMPKERFSAEFPKEGPSILRIQQVVRGDSAAYFCASSPGTGFYEQYFGPGTRLTVT.

This chain links TRBV18 with TRBJ2-7; 10 bases line up with TRBD1. The ends lost 4 bases at V and 7 bases at J; junction bases unmatched: 7. The CDR3 runs to 14 residues. Germline CDR1 and CDR2: KGHSH and LQKENI. Written as DNA, the CDR3 is TGTGCCAGCTCACAGGGACAGGGGTTGTATGAGCAGTACTTC. Protein: CASSQGQGLYEQYF.

The V call is TRBV19, the J call TRBJ1-1, with D unclear. Germline CDR1 is LNHDA and CDR2 is SQIVND (reference sequence). The CDR3 spans 13 residues. V was clipped by 0 bases and J by 4 bases, with 6 bases between them. The chain's CDR3 is CASSIDGSTEAFF. DNA of the CDR3: TGTGCCAGTAGTATAGATGGTAGCACTGAAGCTTTCTTT.

About this clone: Other DNA sequences in this sample translate to the same CDR3. This sequence joins TRBV5-6 and TRBJ2-3; D gene uncertain. Per germline, CDR1 SGHDT and CDR2 YYEEEE. Trimming pared 2 bases from V and 4 bases from J, leaving 5 bases between. The CDR3 loop spans 12 amino acids. The CDR3 loop reads CASSFGPDTQYF. The CDR3 bases are TGTGCCAGCAGCTTTGGCCCAGATACGCAGTATTTT.

The chain has TRBV18 and TRBJ2-1; 8 positions match TRBD2. The CDR3 has 16 amino acids. V dropped 0 bases and J dropped 4; count of bases not matched to a gene: 5. The germline V gene has CDR1 KGHSH and CDR2 LQKENI. The CDR3 sequence is CASSPPTGGGYNEQFF. CDR3 nucleotides: TGTGCCAGCTCACCACCCACCGGGGGGGGGTACAATGAGCAGTTCTTC.

Concerning this clone itself: In the same sample, other DNA sequences code for this CDR3. The V and J genes are TRBV18 and TRBJ2-7; TRBD1 might be the D (7 bases). The V and J ends lost 2 bases and 2 bases respectively, with 13 bases between them. There are 15 residues in the CDR3. Germline loops: CDR1 KGHSH, CDR2 LQKENI. CDR3 loop: CASSPAQGGPYEQYF. The CDR3 region has the DNA TGTGCCAGCTCACCAGCCCAGGGGGGCCCCTACGAGCAGTACTTC.

The chain joins TRBV4-1 to TRBJ2-1, with 9 bases lining up with TRBD1. This CDR3 contains 16 residues. Germline V lookup: CDR1 MGHRA, CDR2 YSYEKL. With V trimmed by 2 bases and J by 6 bases, 8 bases remained unmatched. This CDR3 reads CASSQREGQGSNEQFF. CDR3 DNA: TGCGCCAGCAGCCAAAGAGAAGGACAGGGGAGCAATGAGCAGTTCTTC.

The V and J genes are TRBV4-1 and TRBJ1-6; a possible D gene is TRBD1 (5 bases). This CDR3 comprises 15 residues. Looked up from germline, CDR1 is MGHRA and CDR2 is YSYEKL. The V end lost 0 bases, the J end lost 8 bases, and 11 bases lay between the germline ends. For the CDR3, the DNA is TGCGCCAGCAGCCAAGATCCGGGCAGGGATTCACCCCTCCACTTT. It specifies CASSQDPGRDSPLHF.

The chain couples TRBV7-9 to TRBJ1-3; perhaps TRBD1 as D (6 bases). The CDR3 runs 13 residues. CDR1 and CDR2 (germline): SEHNR, FQNEAQ (reference sequence). V lost 5 bases and J 4 bases, leaving 9 bases between the germline ends. The CDR3 here is CASSIGQGNTIYF. The CDR3 DNA follows: TGTGCCAGCAGCATTGGACAGGGAAACACCATATATTTT.

This clone occurred a few times. In DNA form, the CDR3 reads TGCGCCAGCAGCCAAGGGGACAGTCTGAACACTGAAGCTTTCTTT. This gives the protein CASSQGDSLNTEAFF. The J gene is TRBJ1-1, the V gene TRBV4-1, with 7 bases that match TRBD1. V was clipped by 1 base and J by 0 bases; unmatched bases: 2. The CDR3 loop spans 15 amino acids. CDR1 is MGHRA, CDR2 YSYEKL, per germline.

Worth noting for this clone: The same CDR3 can be traced to other DNA sequences in this sample. The genes are TRBV19 and TRBJ2-7, with D possibly matching TRBD2 (5 bases). Trimming cost V 5 bases and J 2 bases, with 7 bases left between them. CDR1 and CDR2 from the germline V gene are LNHDA and SQIVND (reference sequence). The CDR3 consists of 12 residues. DNA for the CDR3: TGTGCCAGTAGTCCCGGGGCCTACGAGCAGTACTTC. This translates into CASSPGAYEQYF. The entire variable domain, with the rest obtained from reference TRBV19 and TRBJ2-7, is as follows: DGGITQSPKYLFRKEGQNVTLSCEQNLNHDAMYWYRQDPGQGLRLIYYSQIVNDFQKGDIAEGYSVSREKKESFPLTVTSAQKNPTAFYLCASSPGAYEQYFGPGTRLTVT.

This clone was counted only a few times. The chain is built from TRBV21-1 and TRBJ2-7; the table gives TRBD2 as D, unverified against the DNA. TRBV21-1 is a known pseudogene. The CDR3 consists of 13 residues. The DNA for the CDR3 is TGTGCCACCATCGGGACTAGCGGGTACGAGCAGTACTTC. Translating it yields CATIGTSGYEQYF.

This chain connects TRBV4-1 to TRBJ1-5; D perhaps matches TRBD1 (5 bases). V dropped 3 bases and J dropped 4 bases, with 10 bases sitting between them. The germline V gene has CDR1 MGHRA and CDR2 YSYEKL. The CDR3 totals 14 residues. Here the CDR3 reads CASSQTVYNQPQHF. The DNA for the CDR3 is TGCGCCAGCAGCCAGACAGTCTATAATCAGCCCCAGCATTTT.

The chain has TRBV6-1 and TRBJ2-3; 9 bases are a match to TRBD2. Germline V gene data show CDR1 as MNHNS and CDR2 as SASEGT. V shed 3 bases, J shed 4 bases, and the junction held 5 bases outside the gene matches. The CDR3 is 15 amino acids. The CDR3 DNA is TGTGCCAGCAGTGAGGGCGGGGGGGCCCCAGATACGCAGTATTTT. Protein sequence: CASSEGGGAPDTQYF.